A single T cell receptor beta chain is shown here with its context. The antigen is not known. This sample is part of a study of shared clonotypes between healthy human individuals. Looking at the study overall: Every donor yielded three CD4 naive, three CD4 memory, two CD8 naive and one CD8 memory plate. Study conclusions and caveats: Naive subsets tended to show greater estimated richness than memory subsets.

Original processing methods: As immunoSEQ supplied junction-only sequences (without quality scores), filtering differed. Sequencing was performed with immunoSEQ multiplex PCR; in TCRdb, only in-frame clones are kept and a portion is missing. The V and J calls and clone size come from that table; D and trimming were worked out from the DNA. The sample shows some 1,100,000 clones, 75% to 80% of them seen only once. The source of this sequence is a man aged 18 to 35 in good health. Some clones in this sample may be carry-over from other donors' samples. The sequencing input was memory CD4+ T cells from PBMCs. As to subset: CD45RA-negative fraction.

In DNA, the CDR3 is TGTGCCAGCAGCTTAGGGACTAGCGGGGCCTACGAGCAGTACTTC. Residues: CASSLGTSGAYEQYF. The V and J genes are TRBV5-4 and TRBJ2-7, with 13 bases aligning to TRBD2. Germline assignment: CDR1 SGHNT and CDR2 YYREEE (reference sequence). The CDR3 has 15 residues. J gave up 2 bases and V 2 bases, and 1 base lay outside the gene matches.